This entry is about one T cell receptor (beta chain). It lacks a known antigen. Per-nucleotide qualities are absent, and no much larger clonotype sits a single base away. This record comes from a study of technical replicates of blood from four donors (dated by TCRdb to about 2017). The method was the immunoSEQ multiplex PCR assay. In TCRdb, the immuneACCESS table is reduced to in-frame sequences with V and J assigned. These tables do not hold every clone; where another copy was compared, an unresolved V gene accounts for under half, and the others remain unexplained. A total of around 84,000 clones appear in this sample, 95% to 98% of them only once. In total, the top ten clones hold more than 0.15% of the sample. Sequences SNHLY (CDR1) and FYNNEI (CDR2) are obtained from the germline V gene. The CDR3 covers 16 residues, taking in both the cysteine and the phenylalanine. Only CDR3 DNA remains: 48 bases, in frame from the first base. V lost 3 bases and J lost 0 bases; the stretch between them is 12 bases long.

This sequence originates from a human donor in good health. The sequencing input was T cells isolated from PBMCs. The chain uses TRBV2 and TRBJ1-5; TRBD1 is possibly the D segment (5 matching bases). Here is the DNA: TGTGCCAGCAGTGAGAAGGGGATAGGTAGCAATCAGCCCCAGCATTTT. The translation is CASSEKGIGSNQPQHF. With the portions outside the CDR3 filled from the reference TRBV2 and TRBJ1-5 genes, the complete variable region becomes EPEVTQTPSHQVTQMGQEVILRCVPISNHLYFYWYRQILGQKVEFLVSFYNNEISEKSEIFDDQFSVERPDGSNFTLKIRSTKLEDSAMYFCASSEKGIGSNQPQHFGDGTRLSIL.